These T cell receptor beta chains were read from a single sample in a study of blood T cell repertoires in COVID-19. Clones were read by immunoSEQ multiplex PCR, and TCRdb kept only the in-frame ones, dropping some. The sample records tens of thousands of clones, 70% to 90% being singletons. Sequencing input: peripheral blood. The source of these receptors is a man aged 70-80 years with acute or convalescent COVID-19. Both conserved end residues are part of each CDR3. The order of the fields is V gene, J gene, clone size, D gene, CDR3 DNA, CDR3 protein. The D gene is left open where the match is weak. A row's size may be missing; if present it is once, few, many or a size class.

TRBV14	TRBJ1-1	NA	TRBD1	TGTGCCAGCAGCCAAAACAGGGGCCCGAACACTGAAGCTTTCTTT	CASSQNRGPNTEAFF
TRBV6-1	TRBJ2-3	NA	NA	TGTGCCTGCGCCCAGGGAGGAGATACGCAGTATTTT	CACAQGGDTQYF
TRBV9	TRBJ1-3	NA	NA	TGTGCCAGCAGCGTTAGCGAGGGAACGCTCTCTGGAAACACCATATATTTT	CASSVSEGTLSGNTIYF
TRBV7-2	TRBJ1-4	NA	NA	TGTGCCAGCAGCTTCACAGGGCTTAATGAAAAACTGTTTTTT	CASSFTGLNEKLFF
TRBV5-5	TRBJ2-1	NA	TRBD2	TGTGCCAGCAGCCCCGGGGGGAGCGGGGGGCCTTACAATGAGCAGTTCTTC	CASSPGGSGGPYNEQFF
TRBV5-4	TRBJ2-1	NA	NA	TGTGCCAGCAGCAACCAGGGGGGAGCCTACAATGAGCAGTTCTTC	CASSNQGGAYNEQFF
TRBV3-1/TRBV3-2	TRBJ2-7	NA	NA	TGTGCCAGCAGCCAAGATGGCAAGCGGAAGTCCTACGAGCAGTACTTC	CASSQDGKRKSYEQYF
TRBV18	TRBJ2-7	NA	TRBD2	TGTGCCAGCTCACCAAGTACTAGCGGGAGGGCCGAGCAGTACTTC	CASSPSTSGRAEQYF
TRBV5-1	TRBJ2-3	NA	TRBD2	TGCGCCAGCAGCTTGGTTGAACTAGCGGGGGGCGGTACGCAGTATTTT	CASSLVELAGGGTQYF
TRBV27	TRBJ1-4	NA	NA	TGTGCCAGCGGACCCGCAGGGACTCGCCATGAAAAACTGTTTTTT	CASGPAGTRHEKLFF
TRBV28	TRBJ1-3	NA	TRBD1	TGTGCCAGCAGTGAAAACAGGGGGACTGGAAACACCATATATTTT	CASSENRGTGNTIYF
TRBV2	TRBJ2-7	once	TRBD2	TGTGCCAGCAGCCGGGGTAGCGGGAGTCCCTACGAGCAGTACTTC	CASSRGSGSPYEQYF
TRBV9	TRBJ1-5	NA	NA	TGTGCCAGCAGCGCCGTGGGGGGACCTCAGCCCCAGCATTTT	CASSAVGGPQPQHF
TRBV9	TRBJ2-5	NA	NA	TGTGCCAGCACCCCCGCCCAGGAGACCCAGTACTTC	CASTPAQETQYF
TRBV4-1	TRBJ1-1	NA	NA	TGCGCCAGCAGCCAAGGATGGAGGGGCAGGACTGAAGCTTTCTTT	CASSQGWRGRTEAFF
TRBV11-2	TRBJ1-2	NA	TRBD1	TGTGCCAGCAGCTTAGGTACGACAGGGATTGGTAATGGCTACACCTTC	CASSLGTTGIGNGYTF
TRBV6-5	TRBJ1-6	NA	TRBD1	TGTGCCAGCAGTTACGACAGGGGATTGAATTCACCCCTCCACTTT	CASSYDRGLNSPLHF
TRBV28	TRBJ1-5	NA	NA	TGTGCCAGCAGTCCCACAGGGATCAGCAATCAGCCCCAGCATTTT	CASSPTGISNQPQHF
TRBV2	TRBJ1-6	NA	TRBD1	TGTGCCAGCAGTGGGGGGGACAGGGGGCGCGGTTCACCCCTCCACTTT	CASSGGDRGRGSPLHF
TRBV30	TRBJ2-2	few	NA	TGTGCCTGGACGGCCACAGTCGCCCTAAACACCGGGGAGCTGTTTTTT	CAWTATVALNTGELFF
TRBV7-8	TRBJ2-5	NA	NA	TGTGCCAGCAGCGGACGGGACTTTCAAGAGACCCAGTACTTC	CASSGRDFQETQYF
TRBV5-5	TRBJ1-3	NA	NA	TGTGCCAGCAGCTTGGCCCCGGCCCAGGCAGGGGCAGGTGGAAACACCATATATTTT	CASSLAPAQAGAGGNTIYF
TRBV2	TRBJ2-5	once	NA	TGTGCCAGCAGTGAACCCGGGTGGGAGACCCAGTACTTC	CASSEPGWETQYF
TRBV15	TRBJ1-3	once	NA	TGTGCCACCAGCAGAGATCGGGTCGGCTCTGGAAACACCATATATTTT	CATSRDRVGSGNTIYF
TRBV4-2	TRBJ2-7	NA	NA	TGTGCCAGCAGCCACGCATGGCCCGCGGGGCCCTACGAGCAGTACTTC	CASSHAWPAGPYEQYF
TRBV9	TRBJ2-5	NA	NA	TGTGCCAGCAGCGTAGAGGCTTCAGGAGAGACCCAGTACTTC	CASSVEASGETQYF
TRBV6-2/TRBV6-3	TRBJ2-3	once	TRBD2	TGTGCCAGCAGTACCCCCCCGGGACTAGCGGGGAGGTCAGATACGCAGTATTTT	CASSTPPGLAGRSDTQYF
TRBV29-1	TRBJ1-1	NA	TRBD1	TGCAGCGTGGCCCACAGGGGAAGGGGCACTGAAGCTTTCTTT	CSVAHRGRGTEAFF
TRBV7-9	TRBJ2-5	NA	NA	TGTGCCAGCAGCCTAAAAGAGACCCAGTACTTC	CASSLKETQYF
TRBV4-3	TRBJ2-1	NA	TRBD2	TGCGCCAGCAGCCAAGATAGCCGGGGGGTGTACAATGAGCAGTTCTTC	CASSQDSRGVYNEQFF